The 22 T cell receptor beta chains below were found in one sample sequenced in a study of OX40 agonist ivuxolimab in advanced cancers. TCRdb keeps only in-frame clones here, not all; method: immunoSEQ multiplex PCR. The sample carries about 8,000 clones, 86% recorded once. Sequencing used CD4+ or CD8+ T cells sorted from blood, obtained in a trial of the OX40 agonist ivuxolimab. The receptors stem from an adult with an advanced solid tumor such as melanoma, head and neck, liver or kidney cancer.

This clone was observed a few times. V is TRBV5-1 and J is TRBJ2-7; D uncertain. The CDR3 sequence is 14 residues long. Germline V gene lookup returns CDR1 SGHRS and CDR2 YFSETQ. Trimming removed 4 bases from V and 0 bases from J, with 11 bases in between. The CDR3, as DNA: TGCGCCAGCAGCCTGGACCCGACCTCCTACGAGCAGTACTTC. Translation gives CASSLDPTSYEQYF.

The CDR3 protein is CASRERGASGELFF. CDR3 nucleotides: TGTGCCAGCAGAGAGCGGGGGGCGTCCGGGGAGCTGTTTTTT. The chain employs TRBV28 and TRBJ2-2; 9 positions agree with TRBD2. The V gene's germline CDR1 is MDHEN and CDR2 SYDVKM. CDR3 length: 14 amino acids. Unmatched junction bases numbered 5, after V lost 6 bases and J lost 6 bases.

The rearrangement links TRBV6-6 to TRBJ1-1, with D possibly matching TRBD1 (6 bases). CDR1 is MNHNY, CDR2 SVGAGI, per germline (reference sequence). The CDR3 consists of 15 residues. V gave up 4 bases and J gave up 0 bases, with 12 bases separating them. The CDR3 region has the DNA TGTGCCAGCAGTTCTAGGACAGTAATGAACACTGAAGCTTTCTTT. It encodes CASSSRTVMNTEAFF.

This chain links TRBV12-5 with TRBJ2-1, with TRBD1 identical over 7 bases. V shed 6 bases and J 2 bases; nucleotides not matched to a gene: 7. This CDR3 has 15 residues. The germline CDR1 and CDR2 sequences are LGHNT and FRNRAP. The chain's CDR3 is CASGIQGSPYNEQFF. CDR3 nucleotide sequence: TGTGCTAGTGGAATACAGGGGTCCCCCTACAATGAGCAGTTCTTC.

This clone was observed once. The chain recombines TRBV7-2 with TRBJ2-5, with 8 bases lining up with TRBD2. Trimming took 5 bases from V and 5 from J; bases not matched to a gene: 16. CDR1 and CDR2 (germline): SGHTA, FQGNSA. CDR3 length equals 17 residues. For the CDR3, the DNA is TGTGCCAGCAGCCCCCGGGGGGGCGGAGGAGTTGGCGAGACCCAGTACTTC. It translates to CASSPRGGGGVGETQYF.

The chain couples TRBV20-1 to TRBJ2-1; D call uncertain. This CDR3 is 10 amino acids long. Germline V CDR1 and CDR2: DFQATT, SNEGSKA (reference sequence). V was trimmed by 4 bases and J by 7 bases, leaving 5 bases between them. The CDR3 bases are TGCAGTGCTAAAAAGAATGAGCAGTTCTTC. Amino acid sequence: CSAKKNEQFF.

V and J are TRBV28 and TRBJ2-7, with D hard to call. From germline, CDR1 is MDHEN and CDR2 SYDVKM. The CDR3 length is 12 residues. V lost 5 bases, J lost 3 bases, and 8 bases lay in between. CDR3 DNA sequence: TGTGCCAGCAGTCTGATCAACTACGAGCAGTACTTC. Translation gives CASSLINYEQYF.

J is TRBJ2-1 and V is TRBV10-3, with TRBD2 matching over 8 bases. Germline loops: CDR1 ENHRY, CDR2 SYGVKD. J was trimmed by 7 bases and V by 7 bases; bases with no gene match: 6. This CDR3 contains 13 residues. The CDR3 sequence: CAITWREENEQFF. In DNA form, the CDR3 reads TGTGCCATCACTTGGCGGGAGGAAAATGAGCAGTTCTTC.

With regard to this clone: Other nucleotide sequences from this sample produce the same CDR3. The J gene is TRBJ1-5, the V gene TRBV7-2; TRBD1 matches at 7 bases. CDR3 length equals 16 residues. Trimming removed 1 base from V and 6 bases from J; junction bases left unmatched: 9. From germline, CDR1 is SGHTA and CDR2 FQGNSA. In DNA form, the CDR3 reads TGTGCCAGCAGCTTAGTGGGGCCAGGGGGAGGTCAGCCCCAGCATTTT. It translates to CASSLVGPGGGQPQHF.

The chain is built from TRBV19 and TRBJ2-3; tentative D call: TRBD2 (7 bases). The germline gives CDR1 LNHDA, CDR2 SQIVND (reference sequence). The CDR3 sequence is 16 residues long. Trimming cost V 3 bases and J 1 base, with 14 bases left between them. CDR3 in DNA: TGTGCCAGTAGTATCGGTCTGGGGGGGCGCACAGATACGCAGTATTTT. Encoded protein: CASSIGLGGRTDTQYF.

The chain couples TRBV27 to TRBJ1-1, with 7 bases fitting TRBD1. The CDR3 runs 14 residues. V trimming: 5 bases; J trimming: 1 base; junction bases outside the gene matches: 4. The germline CDR1 and CDR2 sequences are MNHEY and SMNVEV (reference sequence). The CDR3 region has the DNA TGTGCCAGCAGTCACTACAGGGGGAACACTGAAGCTTTCTTT. It is translated as CASSHYRGNTEAFF.

This chain joins TRBV7-8 and TRBJ1-2; perhaps TRBD1 as D (5 bases). The CDR3 loop spans 12 amino acids. Germline V gene lookup returns CDR1 SGHVS and CDR2 FQNEAQ. V was pared by 1 base and J by 8 bases, with 8 bases between. The CDR3 coding sequence is TGTGCCAGCAGCTTAGTAGGGGAGGGCTACACCTTC. Encoded protein: CASSLVGEGYTF. Together with reference TRBV7-8 and TRBJ1-2, the CDR3 gives the full variable domain: GAGVSQSPRYKVAKRGQDVALRCDPISGHVSLFWYQQALGQGPEFLTYFQNEAQLDKSGLPSDRFFAERPEGSVSTLKIQRTQQEDSAVYLCASSLVGEGYTFGSGTRLTVV.

This chain connects TRBV16 to TRBJ2-1, with D perhaps matching TRBD2 (6 bases). V lost 2 bases and J lost 7, with 15 bases in between. The CDR3 spans 15 residues. CDR1 and CDR2 from the germline V gene are KGHSY and FQNENV. CDR3 sequence reads: CASSQTHAGQNEQFF. The CDR3 nucleotides read TGTGCCAGCAGCCAAACCCATGCGGGGCAAAATGAGCAGTTCTTC.

The chain recombines TRBV4-1 with TRBJ1-1; D is possibly TRBD1 (6 bases). Trimming cost V 0 bases and J 1 base, with 6 bases left between them. The CDR3 is 14 residues long. CDR1 is MGHRA and CDR2 is YSYEKL in the germline V gene. In DNA, the CDR3 is TGCGCCAGCAGCCAAGACAGGGGGAACACTGAAGCTTTCTTT. Translated: CASSQDRGNTEAFF.

The chain carries TRBV7-9 and TRBJ2-7; TRBD1 agrees at 9 bases. The CDR3 runs to 13 residues. Germline V lookup: CDR1 SEHNR, CDR2 FQNEAQ (reference sequence). The ends lost 11 bases at V and 3 bases at J; junction bases unmatched: 8. The CDR3 region has the DNA TGTGCCGCCGGGACAGGGAGGATCTACGAGCAGTACTTC. This sequence encodes CAAGTGRIYEQYF.

Notes on this clone: The identical CDR3 is also encoded by other nucleotide sequences in the sample. The rearrangement joins TRBV7-9 to TRBJ2-5; TRBD1 agrees at 9 bases. The CDR3 is 16 amino acids. Germline V gene sequence: CDR1 SEHNR, CDR2 FQNEAQ (reference sequence). Trimming cost V 1 base and J 1 base; bases outside gene matches: 4. In DNA, the CDR3 is TGTGCCAGCAGCTTAGGAGACAGGGGGATCCAAGAGACCCAGTACTTC. Protein sequence: CASSLGDRGIQETQYF.

This chain uses TRBV2 with TRBJ2-7; D is ambiguous. V shed 7 bases and J shed 2 bases, with 6 bases lying between them. The CDR3 length is 11 residues. Germline V CDR1 and CDR2: SNHLY, FYNNEI. DNA of the CDR3: TGTGCCAGCAAATATGCCTACGAGCAGTACTTC. This codes for CASKYAYEQYF. Full variable domain (remainder filled in from reference TRBV2 and TRBJ2-7): EPEVTQTPSHQVTQMGQEVILRCVPISNHLYFYWYRQILGQKVEFLVSFYNNEISEKSEIFDDQFSVERPDGSNFTLKIRSTKLEDSAMYFCASKYAYEQYFGPGTRLTVT.

This sequence joins TRBV7-2 and TRBJ2-2, with D unresolved. The germline V gene encodes CDR1 SGHTA and CDR2 FQGNSA. This CDR3 region has 12 residues. Trimming stripped 8 bases from V and 3 bases from J, with 7 bases between. The CDR3 DNA reads TGTGCCAGCTCCAGATACACCGGGGAGCTGTTTTTT. It is translated as CASSRYTGELFF.

The chain is built from TRBV6-5 and TRBJ1-2, with D unclear. There are 15 residues in the CDR3. Germline values: CDR1 MNHEY, CDR2 SVGAGI. V was pared by 4 bases and J by 8 bases, with 20 bases between. CDR3: CASSSPLRGLRGYTF. The CDR3 DNA is TGTGCCAGCAGTTCACCATTACGGGGTCTTCGGGGCTACACCTTC.

V and J are TRBV18 and TRBJ1-1, with 8 bases identical to TRBD1. CDR1 and CDR2 (germline): KGHSH, LQKENI. The CDR3 contains 13 residues. V was pared by 8 bases and J by 1 base, with 3 bases of the junction left unmatched. DNA of the CDR3: TGTGCCAGCAAGACAGGGGAGAACACTGAAGCTTTCTTT. Its translation is CASKTGENTEAFF.

Concerning this clone: Compared with germline, one end of the junction differs, possibly owing to a read error. The chain links TRBV7-7 to TRBJ2-1; maybe TRBD2 (6 bases). Germline lookup yields CDR1 SSHAT and CDR2 FNYEAQ (reference sequence). There are 12 residues in the CDR3. CDR3 bases: TGTGCTAGCAGCTTATTGGGGGGTGAGCAGTTCTTC. Amino acids: CASSLLGGEQFF.

The chain recombines TRBV30 with TRBJ2-1; TRBD2 matches 7 bases. The CDR3 runs to 14 residues. Germline CDR1 reads GTSNPN; CDR2 reads SVGIG (reference sequence). V gave up 6 bases and J gave up 7 bases; unmatched junction bases: 12. This CDR3 is CACPRGGSQNEQFF. CDR3 nucleotide sequence: TGTGCCTGTCCCCGAGGCGGGAGTCAAAATGAGCAGTTCTTC.